Presented here are 9 T cell receptor beta chains from one specimen sequenced in a study of blood T cell repertoires in COVID-19. The assay was immunoSEQ multiplex PCR, and TCRdb's table has in-frame clones only and misses some. The table shows about 81,000 clones, with about 91% occurring only once. What was sequenced was peripheral blood. The receptors stem from a woman older than 75 with acute or convalescent COVID-19.

The J gene is TRBJ1-1, the V gene TRBV12-5, with 9 bases aligning to TRBD1. Germline CDR1 reads LGHNT; CDR2 reads FRNRAP. V lost 5 bases and J lost 0; bases outside the gene matches: 10. This CDR3 region has 17 residues. The CDR3 DNA sequence: TGTGCTAGTGGTCCCGACAGGGGGGGAAGACTGAACACTGAAGCTTTCTTT. Translated, it gives CASGPDRGGRLNTEAFF. Complete variable domain (other parts from reference TRBV12-5 and TRBJ1-1): DARVTQTPRHKVTEMGQEVTMRCQPILGHNTVFWYRQTMMQGLELLAYFRNRAPLDDSGMPKDRFSAEMPDATLATLKIQPSEPRDSAVYFCASGPDRGGRLNTEAFFGQGTRLTVV.

Of note for this clone: The sample contains more than one DNA sequence encoding this CDR3. The rearrangement joins TRBV18 to TRBJ1-1; D ambiguous. Germline V gene sequence: CDR1 KGHSH, CDR2 LQKENI. V lost 4 bases to trimming and J lost 1 base, with 7 bases between them. The CDR3 is 13 amino acids. The CDR3 region has the DNA TGTGCCAGCTCACAAGGAGAGAACACTGAAGCTTTCTTT. Translated: CASSQGENTEAFF.

This chain joins TRBV9 and TRBJ2-7; TRBD2 agrees at 11 bases. The V gene end was trimmed by 0 bases and the J gene end by 7 bases; junction bases not matched to a gene: 9. The germline V gene has CDR1 SGDLS and CDR2 YYNGEE. This CDR3 has 16 amino acids. Here the CDR3 reads CASSVGLTSGSGEQYF. CDR3 nucleotides: TGTGCCAGCAGCGTAGGCCTTACTAGCGGGAGCGGTGAGCAGTACTTC. Supplemented by reference TRBV9 and TRBJ2-7, the full variable domain reads DSGVTQTPKHLITATGQRVTLRCSPRSGDLSVYWYQQSLDQGLQFLIQYYNGEERAKGNILERFSAQQFPDLHSELNLSSLELGDSALYFCASSVGLTSGSGEQYFGPGTRLTVT.

The V gene is TRBV6-2 or TRBV6-3, the J gene TRBJ1-1, with D perhaps matching TRBD1 (6 bases). V lost 4 bases and J lost 1, with 16 bases in between. This CDR3 is built from 16 residues. The germline V gene encodes CDR1 MNHEY and CDR2 SVGEGT. CDR3 sequence (DNA): TGTGCCAGCAGTTCCCAAGGGGGGGGCTGGAACACTGAAGCTTTCTTT. Protein: CASSSQGGGWNTEAFF.

CDR3 amino acids: CASSISSGDSNNSPLHF. CDR3 coding DNA: TGTGCCAGTAGTATAAGTAGTGGCGACAGTAATAATTCACCCCTCCACTTT. The genes are TRBV19 and TRBJ1-6, with a tentative D call TRBD1 (5 bases). Germline CDR1 and CDR2: LNHDA and SQIVND (reference sequence). V was pared by 2 bases and J by 5 bases, with 16 bases between. CDR3 size: 17 residues.

The V and J genes are TRBV5-5 and TRBJ2-3; possibly TRBD2 for D (6 bases). Trimming took off 5 bases at V and 1 base at J, with 14 bases between the two ends. Germline assignment: CDR1 SGHKS and CDR2 YYEKEE (reference sequence). The length of the CDR3 is 15 residues. As DNA, the CDR3 is TGTGCCAGCAGGCGACTAGAGGGAGGCACAGATACGCAGTATTTT. Protein product: CASRRLEGGTDTQYF.

This chain joins TRBV2 and TRBJ2-3, with 11 bases fitting TRBD2. This CDR3 comprises 17 residues. The trim removed 6 bases at V and 1 base at J, leaving 9 bases unmatched. In germline, CDR1 is SNHLY, CDR2 FYNNEI. CDR3 coding DNA: TGTGCCAGCAGCCTTAGCGGGGGGGCCGGGGGCACAGATACGCAGTATTTT. This encodes CASSLSGGAGGTDTQYF.

The V call is TRBV5-5, the J call TRBJ1-2; possibly TRBD1 for D (5 bases). The CDR3 sequence is 14 residues long. V lost 0 bases to trimming and J lost 7 bases, with 13 bases between them. Germline values: CDR1 SGHKS, CDR2 YYEKEE (reference sequence). The CDR3 DNA is TGTGCCAGCAGCTTGGAAGTAGGGGTAGCTGGCTACACCTTC. Translated: CASSLEVGVAGYTF.

This chain links TRBV6-5 with TRBJ1-4, with 8 bases lining up with TRBD1. The germline CDR1 and CDR2 sequences are MNHEY and SVGAGI. The CDR3 has 14 amino acids. With 6 bases clipped from V and 4 bases from J, the junction kept 4 bases outside the gene matches. This chain's CDR3 is CASRRQGYNEKLFF. Written as DNA, the CDR3 is TGTGCCAGCAGGAGACAGGGGTATAATGAAAAACTGTTTTTT.